Each of the 20 T cell receptor beta chains below was sequenced from the same sample in a study of blood T cells in healthy people across ages. A sample-barcoded 5' primer and a J-beta primer mix were used in a second PCR of roughly 6 to 11 cycles. TCRdb reprocessed the 5' RACE reads with MiXCR, giving one entry per CDR3 protein. The sample holds around 670,000 distinct CDR3 sequences; under 30% are singletons and the top ten take 15% to 19%. Sequences were obtained from blood. These receptors were obtained from a woman over 75 in good health.

This clonotype was found a few times. A much larger clonotype is one base distant, so this may be a read error. The chain has TRBV7-6 and TRBJ2-7; D possibly uses TRBD1 or TRBD2 (5 bases each). The V end lost 2 bases, the J end lost 1 base, and 18 bases lay between the germline ends. This CDR3 is built from 17 residues. Germline V gene lookup returns CDR1 SGHVS and CDR2 FNYEAQ. For the CDR3, the DNA is TGTGCCAGCAGCTTAACTGCGAGGAACTGGGGGTCCTACGAGCAGTACTTC. Translation: CASSLTARNWGSYEQYF.

The rearrangement links TRBV15 to TRBJ2-3; D unresolved. The V gene lost 3 bases and the J gene lost 10 bases, with 14 bases spanning the gap. CDR1 and CDR2 (germline): LNHNV, YYDKDF (reference sequence). This CDR3 contains 13 residues. In nucleotides, the CDR3 is TGTGCCACCAGCAGGGGTGGGCTAGAGGCGCAGTATTTT. The encoded protein is CATSRGGLEAQYF.

This chain uses TRBV4-3 with TRBJ2-2; D uncertain. Germline V lookup: CDR1 LGHNA, CDR2 YSLEER. The CDR3 spans 15 residues. Trimming left V 1 base short and J 5 bases short, with 11 bases between. The CDR3 nucleotides are TGCGCCAGCAGCCAAGGGTTTGGTATGACCGGGGAGCTGTTTTTT. Encoded protein: CASSQGFGMTGELFF.

This clonotype was observed a few times. The gene calls are TRBV5-1 and TRBJ2-1, with D possibly TRBD2 on 6 matching bases. The J call may be mistaken, given a closer DNA end match to TRBJ2-7. Germline V gene lookup returns CDR1 SGHRS and CDR2 YFSETQ. CDR3 length: 17 amino acids. The CDR3 region has the DNA TGCGCCAGCAGCCTTAGTGGTAGCGGAAGCTCCTACAATGAGCAGTACTTC. Residues: CASSLSGSGSSYNEQYF.

Ten or more counts support this clonotype. The V and J genes are TRBV7-2 and TRBJ2-3; 7 bases are a match to TRBD1. Germline values: CDR1 SGHTA, CDR2 FQGNSA. The CDR3 runs 14 residues. Trimming removed 3 bases from V and 5 bases from J; junction bases left unmatched: 5. The CDR3 loop reads CASSFGQGVDTQYF. CDR3 coding DNA: TGTGCCAGCAGCTTCGGTCAGGGGGTAGATACGCAGTATTTT.

This chain uses TRBV5-6 with TRBJ2-7, with D maybe TRBD2 (6 bases). With 6 bases removed from V and 2 bases from J, the gap between germline ends came to 15 bases. This CDR3 is 14 amino acids long. Germline values: CDR1 SGHDT, CDR2 YYEEEE. CDR3 sequence reads: CASTRYAGTYEQYF. CDR3 sequence (DNA): TGTGCCAGCACCAGATACGCGGGAACCTACGAGCAGTACTTC.

This clonotype was counted at least ten times. J is TRBJ2-3 and V is TRBV7-2; D might be TRBD2 (7 bases). The length of the CDR3 is 15 residues. Trimming left V 5 bases short and J 1 base short, with 13 bases between. The V gene's germline CDR1 is SGHTA and CDR2 FQGNSA. DNA of the CDR3: TGTGCCAGCAGCGAAAGGGGGGGGCGCACAGATACGCAGTATTTT. It specifies CASSERGGRTDTQYF.

The V call is TRBV7-2, the J call TRBJ2-5; no reliable D call. Germline V gene sequence: CDR1 SGHTA, CDR2 FQGNSA. The germline V and J ends were trimmed by 2 bases and 5 bases, with 6 bases remaining between them. This CDR3 is built from 12 residues. The CDR3 nucleotides are TGTGCCAGCAGCTTACGGTTGGAGACCCAGTACTTC. It codes for CASSLRLETQYF.

In regard to this clonotype: The junction does not match germline at one end; this may be a read error. The chain recombines TRBV20-1 with TRBJ2-3; D gene uncertain. The germline V gene encodes CDR1 DFQATT and CDR2 SNEGSKA (reference sequence). This CDR3 spans 13 amino acids. The CDR3 protein is CSARRLATDTQYF. In DNA, the CDR3 is TGCAGCGCTAGAAGGCTCGCCACAGATACGCAGTATTTT.

This clonotype was found a few times. The rearrangement uses TRBV3-1 and TRBJ2-7; TRBD1 aligns across 8 bases. The trim removed 4 bases at V and 12 bases at J, leaving 17 bases unmatched. This CDR3 spans 15 amino acids. From germline, CDR1 is LGHDT and CDR2 YNNKEL (reference sequence). CDR3 protein: CASSPTKSQGAQRYF. For the CDR3, the DNA is TGTGCCAGCAGCCCCACTAAGAGTCAGGGGGCGCAAAGGTACTTC.

The genes are TRBV15 and TRBJ2-7, with D perhaps matching TRBD2 (6 bases). The CDR3 extends over 16 amino acids. CDR1 is LNHNV, CDR2 YYDKDF, per germline (reference sequence). Trimming removed 0 bases at V and 6 bases at J, with 18 bases between. Here the CDR3 reads CATSREAPGLGGEQYF. Here the CDR3 DNA reads TGTGCCACCAGCAGAGAGGCGCCAGGACTGGGAGGCGAGCAGTACTTC.

This clonotype was observed at least ten times. The rearrangement joins TRBV7-9 to TRBJ2-1; D may be TRBD2 (6 bases). CDR1 and CDR2 (germline): SEHNR, FQNEAQ (reference sequence). This CDR3 is 12 amino acids long. V lost 2 bases to trimming and J lost 10 bases, with 9 bases between them. The CDR3 DNA is TGTGCCAGCAGCTTACCCCGGGGGGAGCAGTTCTTC. Amino acids: CASSLPRGEQFF.

This clonotype was detected only a few times. A much larger clone lies one base from this, so it may be a read error. The J gene is TRBJ2-5, the V gene TRBV5-1; 8 bases match TRBD1. J lost 11 bases, V lost 0 bases, and 9 bases had no gene match. The CDR3 is 14 residues long. Germline CDR1 SGHRS, CDR2 YFSETQ. The CDR3 here is CASSLAAGGGEQYF. In DNA form, the CDR3 reads TGCGCCAGCAGCTTGGCGGCAGGGGGCGGAGAGCAGTACTTC.

As concerns this clonotype: Since a much larger clone is just one base distant, this may be a read error. The final CDR3 position lacks the conserved phenylalanine or tryptophan, pointing to a likely read error. The chain uses TRBV5-6 and TRBJ2-3, with D unclear. CDR1 is SGHDT, CDR2 YYEEEE, per germline. The CDR3 runs 13 residues. V dropped 6 bases and J dropped 2 bases, with 10 bases sitting between them. DNA for the CDR3: TGTGCCAGCACCTTAGGTTTCACAGATACGCAGTATTGT. It is translated as CASTLGFTDTQYC.

Ten or more counts support this clonotype. This chain joins TRBV12-3 or TRBV12-4 and TRBJ2-7, with D tentatively TRBD1 (7 bases). The V and J ends lost 3 bases and 3 bases respectively, with 12 bases between them. The CDR3 extends over 14 amino acids. As DNA, the CDR3 is TGTGCCAGCAGTTTGGCAGGGGGAGGCTACGAGCAGTACTTC. Protein: CASSLAGGGYEQYF.

This clonotype was counted ten times or more. The chain carries TRBV6-2 or TRBV6-3 and TRBJ2-6, with TRBD2 matching 13 bases. This CDR3 region has 21 residues. Germline CDR1 reads MNHEY; CDR2 reads SVGEGT. V gave up 0 bases and J gave up 1 base; unmatched junction bases: 9. As DNA, the CDR3 is TGTGCCAGCAGTTACTCACGGACTAGCGGGGGCCCCTGGTCTGGGGCCAACGTCCTGACTTTC. Amino acid sequence: CASSYSRTSGGPWSGANVLTF.

This clonotype was recorded at least ten times. V is TRBV30 and J is TRBJ2-7; D not resolved. V was cut by 0 bases and J by 12 bases, with 12 bases left in between. Germline V gene data show CDR1 as GTSNPN and CDR2 as SVGIG (reference sequence). The CDR3 totals 11 residues. CDR3 nucleotide sequence: TGTGCCTGGAGTGTAAATCTAGTGGTGTACTTC. Translation gives CAWSVNLVVYF.

Turning to this clonotype: A much larger clone sits a single nucleotide away, making a read error possible. The chain recombines TRBV20-1 with TRBJ1-2; D is perhaps TRBD1 (6 bases). The CDR3 runs to 13 residues. Germline V CDR1 and CDR2: DFQATT, SNEGSKA (reference sequence). DNA of the CDR3: TGCAATGCTAGAGATCTCAGGGGATATGGCTACACCTTC. It encodes CNARDLRGYGYTF.

With respect to this clonotype: A much larger clone sits a single nucleotide away, making a read error possible. The chain combines TRBV6-1 with TRBJ1-1; 7 nucleotides line up with TRBD1. The CDR3 runs 14 residues. CDR1 is MNHNS and CDR2 is SASEGT in the germline V gene. CDR3 in DNA: TGTGCCTGCAGCGCCGACAGGGTCAACACTGAAGCTTTCTTT. This codes for CACSADRVNTEAFF.

The chain recombines TRBV7-8 with TRBJ1-6; D gene ambiguous. This CDR3 has 12 amino acids. Trimming took off 1 base at V and 13 bases at J, with 8 bases between the two ends. Germline CDR1 SGHVS, CDR2 FQNEAQ. Here the CDR3 reads CASSLGGRPLHF. CDR3 bases: TGTGCCAGCAGCTTAGGGGGTCGTCCCCTCCACTTT.